This T cell receptor beta chain stems from a study of T cell repertoires in cytomegalovirus infection. Study context: Alongside well-studied HLA-B-restricted CMV epitopes, recently identified HLA-C-restricted CMV epitopes were also used. Matching HLA type, along with CMV infection, was indicated by public TCR beta signatures. Study outcomes and limitations: CMV carriers having the relevant HLA were flagged by cumulative public TCR beta family frequency. Clonotype analysis showed dominance of the ex vivo response by HLA-C-restricted CMV-specific TCR beta clonotypes.

The table lists this clonotype with a few counts. Its antigen is not known. TCRdb called the reads again in MiXCR, with one record for every CDR3 protein. In the table there are fewer than 1,000,000 distinct CDR3 sequences, approximately 33% of which are singletons. The CDR3 is 16 amino acids. The V end lost 7 bases, the J end lost 0 bases, and 19 bases lay between the germline ends. Germline CDR1 and CDR2: SGHKS and YYEKEE (reference sequence). This specimen was cultured CD8+ T cells from PBMCs, taken from culture after CMV antigen stimulation. The chain has TRBV5-5 and TRBJ1-1, with TRBD1 as a possible D gene (5 bases). The TCR originated in a human donor in good health (CMV status not recorded). Some clones in this sample may be carry-over from other donors' samples. CDR3 nucleotide sequence: TGTGCCAGCGGGCGCCGGGACTTACCTATGAACACTGAAGCTTTCTTT. This sequence encodes CASGRRDLPMNTEAFF. Supplemented by reference TRBV5-5 and TRBJ1-1, the full variable domain reads DAGVTQSPTHLIKTRGQQVTLRCSPISGHKSVSWYQQVLGQGPQFIFQYYEKEERGRGNFPDRFSARQFPNYSSELNVNALLLGDSALYLCASGRRDLPMNTEAFFGQGTRLTVV.